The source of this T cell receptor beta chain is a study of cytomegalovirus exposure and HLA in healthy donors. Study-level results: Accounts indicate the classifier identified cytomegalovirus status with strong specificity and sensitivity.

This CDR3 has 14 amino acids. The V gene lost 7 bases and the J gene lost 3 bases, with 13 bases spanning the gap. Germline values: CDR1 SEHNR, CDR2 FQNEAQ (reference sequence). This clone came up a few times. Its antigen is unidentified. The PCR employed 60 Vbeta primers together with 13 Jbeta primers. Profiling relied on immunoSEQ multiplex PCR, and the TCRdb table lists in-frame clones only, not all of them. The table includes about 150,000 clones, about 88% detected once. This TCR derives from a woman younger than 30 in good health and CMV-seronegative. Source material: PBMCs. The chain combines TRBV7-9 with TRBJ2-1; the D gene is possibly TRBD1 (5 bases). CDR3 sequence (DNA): TGTGCCAGCACCATCGACAGTTACTACAATGAGCAGTTCTTC. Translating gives CASTIDSYYNEQFF.